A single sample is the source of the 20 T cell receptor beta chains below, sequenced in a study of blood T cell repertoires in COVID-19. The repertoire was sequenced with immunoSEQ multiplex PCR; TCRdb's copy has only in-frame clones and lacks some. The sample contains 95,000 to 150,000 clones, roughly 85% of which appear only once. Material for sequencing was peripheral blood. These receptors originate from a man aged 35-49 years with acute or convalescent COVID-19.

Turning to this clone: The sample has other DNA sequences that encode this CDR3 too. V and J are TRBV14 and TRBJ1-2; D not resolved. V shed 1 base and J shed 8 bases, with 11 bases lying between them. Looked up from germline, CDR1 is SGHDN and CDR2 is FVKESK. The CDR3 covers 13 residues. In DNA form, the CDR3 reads TGTGCCAGCAGCCAAGGTAGAGGGTTGGGCTACACCTTC. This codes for CASSQGRGLGYTF. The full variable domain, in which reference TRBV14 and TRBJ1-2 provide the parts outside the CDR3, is EAGVTQFPSHSVIEKGQTVTLRCDPISGHDNLYWYRRVMGKEIKFLLHFVKESKQDESGMPNNRFLAERTGGTYSTLKVQPAELEDSGVYFCASSQGRGLGYTFGSGTRLTVV.

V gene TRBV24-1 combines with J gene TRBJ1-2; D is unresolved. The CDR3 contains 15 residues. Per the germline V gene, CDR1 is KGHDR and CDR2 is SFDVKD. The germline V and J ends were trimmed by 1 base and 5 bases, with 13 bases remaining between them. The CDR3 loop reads CATSDFPGSRYGYTF. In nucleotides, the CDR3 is TGTGCCACCAGTGATTTTCCCGGTTCTCGGTATGGCTACACCTTC.

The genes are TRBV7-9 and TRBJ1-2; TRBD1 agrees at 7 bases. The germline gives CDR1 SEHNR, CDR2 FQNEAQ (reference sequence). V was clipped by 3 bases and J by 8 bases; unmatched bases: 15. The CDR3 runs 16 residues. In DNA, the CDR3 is TGTGCCAGCAGCTTGGAGACAGGGAGAGCGTCGGGGGGCTACACCTTC. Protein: CASSLETGRASGGYTF.

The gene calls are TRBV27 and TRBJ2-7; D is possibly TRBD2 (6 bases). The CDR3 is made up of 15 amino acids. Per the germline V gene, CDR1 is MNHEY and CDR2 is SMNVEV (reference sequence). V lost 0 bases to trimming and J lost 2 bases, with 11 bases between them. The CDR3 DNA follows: TGTGCCAGCAGTTTATCGAGGCGCGGGGCCTACGAGCAGTACTTC. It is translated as CASSLSRRGAYEQYF.

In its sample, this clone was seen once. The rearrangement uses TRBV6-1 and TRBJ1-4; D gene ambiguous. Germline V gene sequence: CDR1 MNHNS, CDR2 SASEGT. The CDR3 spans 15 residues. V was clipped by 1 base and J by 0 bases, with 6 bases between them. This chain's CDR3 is CASSEGPATNEKLFF. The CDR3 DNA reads TGTGCCAGCAGTGAAGGGCCAGCAACTAATGAAAAACTGTTTTTT.

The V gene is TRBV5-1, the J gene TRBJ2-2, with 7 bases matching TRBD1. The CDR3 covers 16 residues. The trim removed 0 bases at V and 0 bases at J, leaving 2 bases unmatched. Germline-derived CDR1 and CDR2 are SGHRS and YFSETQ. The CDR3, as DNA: TGCGCCAGCAGCTTGGAGGGGGCTCCGAACACCGGGGAGCTGTTTTTT. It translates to CASSLEGAPNTGELFF.

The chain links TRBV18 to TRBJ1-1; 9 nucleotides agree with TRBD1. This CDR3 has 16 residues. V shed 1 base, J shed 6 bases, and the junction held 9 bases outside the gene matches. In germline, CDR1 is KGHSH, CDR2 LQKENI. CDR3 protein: CASSPLPQGQGPEAFF. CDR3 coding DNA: TGTGCCAGCTCACCACTACCTCAGGGACAGGGCCCTGAAGCTTTCTTT.

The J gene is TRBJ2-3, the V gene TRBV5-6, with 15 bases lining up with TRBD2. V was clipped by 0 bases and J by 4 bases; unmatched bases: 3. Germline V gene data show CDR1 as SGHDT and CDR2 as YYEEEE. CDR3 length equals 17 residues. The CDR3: CASSLDGLAGGADTQYF. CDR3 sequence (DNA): TGTGCCAGCAGCTTGGATGGACTAGCGGGAGGGGCAGATACGCAGTATTTT.

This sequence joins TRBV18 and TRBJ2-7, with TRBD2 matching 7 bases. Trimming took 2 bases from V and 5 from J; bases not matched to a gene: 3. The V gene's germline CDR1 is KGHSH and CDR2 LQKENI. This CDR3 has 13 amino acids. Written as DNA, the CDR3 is TGTGCCAGCTCACCAAGCGGGACCAACGAGCAGTACTTC. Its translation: CASSPSGTNEQYF.

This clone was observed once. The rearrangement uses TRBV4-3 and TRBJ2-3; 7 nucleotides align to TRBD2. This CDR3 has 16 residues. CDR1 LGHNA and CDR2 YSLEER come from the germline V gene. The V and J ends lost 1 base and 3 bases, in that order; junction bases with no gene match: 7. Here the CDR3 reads CASSQGGGAATDTQYF. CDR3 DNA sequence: TGCGCCAGCAGCCAAGGGGGGGGAGCAGCGACAGATACGCAGTATTTT.

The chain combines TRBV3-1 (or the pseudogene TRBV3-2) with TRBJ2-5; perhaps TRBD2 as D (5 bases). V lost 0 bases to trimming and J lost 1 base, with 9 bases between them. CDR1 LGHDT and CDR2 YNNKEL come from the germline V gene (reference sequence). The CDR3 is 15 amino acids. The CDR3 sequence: CASSQDPGIQETQYF. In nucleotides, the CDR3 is TGTGCCAGCAGCCAAGATCCCGGGATCCAAGAGACCCAGTACTTC.

The CDR3 loop is CSVEDLAGGYYNEQFF. In DNA form, the CDR3 reads TGCAGCGTTGAAGATCTGGCGGGGGGATACTACAATGAGCAGTTCTTC. This sequence joins TRBV29-1 and TRBJ2-1, with TRBD2 matching 8 bases. The J segment lost 3 bases and the V segment lost 0 bases, leaving 7 bases of the junction unmatched. The CDR3 spans 16 residues. Germline loops: CDR1 SQVTM, CDR2 ANQGSEA.

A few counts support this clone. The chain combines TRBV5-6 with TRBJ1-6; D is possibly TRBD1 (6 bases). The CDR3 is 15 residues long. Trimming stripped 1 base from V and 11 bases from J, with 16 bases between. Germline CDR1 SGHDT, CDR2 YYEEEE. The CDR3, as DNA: TGTGCCAGCAGCTTGATCCCGGACAGTAGTCCACCCCTCCACTTT. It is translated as CASSLIPDSSPPLHF.

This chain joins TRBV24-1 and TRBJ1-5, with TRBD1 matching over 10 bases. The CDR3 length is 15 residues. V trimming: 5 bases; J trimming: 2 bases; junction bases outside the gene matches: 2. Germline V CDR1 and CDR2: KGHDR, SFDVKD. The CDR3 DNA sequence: TGTGCCACCAGTGTAGGGACAGGGGGCAATCAGCCCCAGCATTTT. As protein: CATSVGTGGNQPQHF.

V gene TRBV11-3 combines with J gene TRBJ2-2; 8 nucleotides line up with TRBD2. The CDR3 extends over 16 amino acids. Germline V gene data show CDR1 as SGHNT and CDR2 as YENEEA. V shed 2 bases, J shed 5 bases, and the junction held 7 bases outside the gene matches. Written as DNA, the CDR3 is TGTGCCAGCAGCTTAAAATCGGGGGGGCCGACCGGGGAGCTGTTTTTT. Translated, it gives CASSLKSGGPTGELFF.

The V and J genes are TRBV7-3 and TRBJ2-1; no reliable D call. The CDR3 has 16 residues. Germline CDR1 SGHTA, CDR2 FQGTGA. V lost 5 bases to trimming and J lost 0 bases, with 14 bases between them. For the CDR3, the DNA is TGTGCCAGCAGCGAGCGAGGAGTCAGCTCCTACAATGAGCAGTTCTTC. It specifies CASSERGVSSYNEQFF.

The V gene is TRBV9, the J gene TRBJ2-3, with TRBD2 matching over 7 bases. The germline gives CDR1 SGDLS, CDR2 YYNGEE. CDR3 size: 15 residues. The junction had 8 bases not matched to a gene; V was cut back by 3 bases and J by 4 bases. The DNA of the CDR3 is TGTGCCAGCAGCGCCCAAGGCGGGGGTTCAGATACGCAGTATTTT. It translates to CASSAQGGGSDTQYF.

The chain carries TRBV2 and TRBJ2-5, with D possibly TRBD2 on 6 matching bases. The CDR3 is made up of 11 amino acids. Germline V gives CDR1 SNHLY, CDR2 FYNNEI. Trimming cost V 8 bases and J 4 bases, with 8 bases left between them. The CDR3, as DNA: TGTGCCAGCTGGAGGGGAGAGACCCAGTACTTC. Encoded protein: CASWRGETQYF.

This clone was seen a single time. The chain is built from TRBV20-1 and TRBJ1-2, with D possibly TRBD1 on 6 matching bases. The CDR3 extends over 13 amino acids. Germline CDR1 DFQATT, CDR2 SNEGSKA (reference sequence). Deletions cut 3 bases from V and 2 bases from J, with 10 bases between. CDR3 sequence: CSASTTGNYGYTF. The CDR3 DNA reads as TGCAGTGCTAGTACGACAGGCAACTATGGCTACACCTTC.

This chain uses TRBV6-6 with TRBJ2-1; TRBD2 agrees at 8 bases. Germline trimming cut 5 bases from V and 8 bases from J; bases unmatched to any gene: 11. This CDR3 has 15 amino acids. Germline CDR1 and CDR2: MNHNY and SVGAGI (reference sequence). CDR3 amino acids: CASSPHWAAGDEQFF. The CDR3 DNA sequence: TGTGCCAGCAGTCCCCACTGGGCAGCGGGAGATGAGCAGTTCTTC.